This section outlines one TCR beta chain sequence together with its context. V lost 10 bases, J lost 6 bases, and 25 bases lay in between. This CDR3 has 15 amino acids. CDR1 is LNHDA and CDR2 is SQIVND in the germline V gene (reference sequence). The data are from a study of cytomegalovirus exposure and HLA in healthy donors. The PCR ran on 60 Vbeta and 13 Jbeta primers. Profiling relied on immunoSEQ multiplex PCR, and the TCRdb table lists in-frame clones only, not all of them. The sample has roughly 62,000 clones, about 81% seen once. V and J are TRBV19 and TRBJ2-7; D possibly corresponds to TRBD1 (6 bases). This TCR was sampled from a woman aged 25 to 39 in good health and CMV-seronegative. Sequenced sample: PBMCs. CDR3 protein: CATRASGAQLREQYF. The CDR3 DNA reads TGTGCCACCAGGGCGTCAGGGGCCCAACTACGCGAGCAGTACTTC.